The 18 T cell receptor beta chains below come from one sample, sequenced in a study of OX40 agonist ivuxolimab in advanced cancers. Sequencing was performed with immunoSEQ multiplex PCR; in TCRdb, only in-frame clones are kept and a portion is missing. The sample records 90,000 to 150,000 clones, roughly nine tenths being singletons. The specimen was CD4+ or CD8+ T cells sorted from blood, collected in a trial of the OX40 agonist ivuxolimab. The origin of the receptors is an adult with an advanced solid tumor such as melanoma, head and neck, liver or kidney cancer.

The J gene is TRBJ2-3, the V gene TRBV4-1, with unresolved D. Germline V gives CDR1 MGHRA, CDR2 YSYEKL. This CDR3 is built from 16 residues. V was trimmed by 0 bases and J by 0 bases, leaving 10 bases between them. The DNA of the CDR3 is TGCGCCAGCAGCCAAGATGGGCAGACTAGCACAGATACGCAGTATTTT. Its protein product is CASSQDGQTSTDTQYF.

V usage is TRBV4-2 and J usage is TRBJ1-2, with D hard to call. Trimming shortened V by 0 bases and J by 4 bases, and 6 bases separated the two germline ends. Germline-derived CDR1 and CDR2 are LGHNA and YNFKEQ. The length of the CDR3 is 13 residues. CDR3 amino acids: CASSQDPGYGYTF. CDR3 sequence (DNA): TGTGCCAGCAGCCAAGATCCAGGCTATGGCTACACCTTC.

The chain carries TRBV7-2 and TRBJ2-1; D perhaps matches TRBD1 (6 bases). V was cut by 3 bases and J by 7 bases, with 19 bases left in between. This CDR3 is built from 16 residues. From germline, CDR1 is SGHTA and CDR2 FQGNSA. The CDR3 region has the DNA TGTGCCAGCAGCTTTCAGTCAGGGGCGGCGGGTAATGAGCAGTTCTTC. The encoded protein is CASSFQSGAAGNEQFF.

The chain has TRBV19 and TRBJ2-7, with 7 bases matching TRBD1. CDR3 length equals 15 residues. CDR1 and CDR2 from the germline V gene are LNHDA and SQIVND (reference sequence). Trimming cost V 4 bases and J 0 bases; bases outside gene matches: 6. The CDR3, as DNA: TGTGCCAGTAGTAACCTTTGGACAGGCTCCTACGAGCAGTACTTC. This gives the protein CASSNLWTGSYEQYF.

This sequence joins TRBV5-8 and TRBJ2-3, with D hard to call. This CDR3 is 13 amino acids long. V lost 0 bases and J lost 3, with 5 bases in between. Germline CDR1 is SGHTS and CDR2 is YDEGEE. Here the CDR3 reads CASSLARTDTQYF. CDR3 coding DNA: TGTGCCAGCAGCTTGGCAAGGACAGATACGCAGTATTTT.

This clone was seen a handful of times. The V gene is TRBV15, the J gene TRBJ1-4; 7 bases map to TRBD1. The V gene end was trimmed by 5 bases and the J gene end by 3 bases; junction bases not matched to a gene: 3. The germline V gene has CDR1 LNHNV and CDR2 YYDKDF (reference sequence). The CDR3 sequence is 14 residues long. CDR3 region: CATSLQGSNEKLFF. The CDR3 nucleotides read TGTGCCACCAGCTTACAGGGGTCTAATGAAAAACTGTTTTTT.

V gene TRBV30 combines with J gene TRBJ1-6; 8 bases agree with TRBD1. Germline CDR1 is GTSNPN and CDR2 is SVGIG (reference sequence). This CDR3 spans 14 amino acids. Unmatched junction bases numbered 7, after V lost 4 bases and J lost 8 bases. CDR3 in amino acids: CAWIRQGFDSPLHF. The CDR3 DNA sequence: TGTGCCTGGATCCGACAGGGGTTTGATTCACCCCTCCACTTT.

V gene TRBV7-9 combines with J gene TRBJ2-3, with 11 bases identical to TRBD2. The CDR3 totals 19 residues. The germline gives CDR1 SEHNR, CDR2 FQNEAQ (reference sequence). V was pared by 5 bases and J by 0 bases, with 13 bases of the junction left unmatched. The CDR3 protein is CASSPDILGLAESTDTQYF. The CDR3 nucleotides read TGTGCCAGCAGCCCTGATATACTGGGACTAGCGGAGAGCACAGATACGCAGTATTTT. Using reference TRBV7-9 and TRBJ2-3 for the parts outside the CDR3, the full variable domain is DTGVSQNPRHKITKRGQNVTFRCDPISEHNRLYWYRQTLGQGPEFLTYFQNEAQLEKSRLLSDRFSAERPKGSFSTLEIQRTEQGDSAMYLCASSPDILGLAESTDTQYFGPGTRLTVL.

The J gene is TRBJ2-1, the V gene TRBV6-1; D tentatively reads TRBD1 or TRBD2 (6 bases each). Germline CDR1 MNHNS, CDR2 SASEGT. The CDR3 is 15 amino acids. Trimming took off 10 bases at V and 6 bases at J, with 22 bases between the two ends. The CDR3 DNA follows: TGTGCCACCTTCAGAAGGGGGGACTGGCGCAATGAGCAGTTCTTC. Residues: CATFRRGDWRNEQFF.

The J gene is TRBJ1-3, the V gene TRBV7-3; tentatively, D is TRBD1 (5 bases). V was pared by 5 bases and J by 0 bases, with 8 bases between. Per germline, CDR1 SGHTA and CDR2 FQGTGA. The CDR3 runs 14 residues. CDR3 nucleotides: TGTGCCAGCAGCACAGGATCCTCTGGAAACACCATATATTTT. Protein sequence: CASSTGSSGNTIYF.

The chain couples TRBV18 to TRBJ1-2; D gene uncertain. CDR1 and CDR2 from the germline V gene are KGHSH and LQKENI. The CDR3 spans 13 residues. Trimming removed 9 bases at V and 4 bases at J, with 15 bases between. CDR3 residues: CASYSSVGYGYTF. CDR3 sequence (DNA): TGTGCCAGTTATTCTTCGGTGGGCTATGGCTACACCTTC.

The chain carries TRBV19 and TRBJ1-2; 7 nucleotides match TRBD1. V lost 6 bases, J lost 4 bases, and 5 bases stayed unmatched. The CDR3 consists of 13 residues. Germline-derived CDR1 and CDR2 are LNHDA and SQIVND (reference sequence). The CDR3 loop reads CASSHGTAYGYTF. The CDR3 DNA follows: TGTGCCAGTAGCCACGGGACAGCCTATGGCTACACCTTC.

This clone was observed a handful of times. The V call is TRBV19, the J call TRBJ2-5; D is possibly TRBD1 or TRBD2 (6 bases each). The CDR3 runs to 15 residues. Trimming pared 6 bases from V and 5 bases from J, leaving 19 bases between. CDR1 and CDR2 from the germline V gene are LNHDA and SQIVND (reference sequence). The CDR3 nucleotides read TGTGCCAGTAGGGACCCCCGACTAGGGGGGGAGACCCAGTACTTC. This translates into CASRDPRLGGETQYF.

To note about this clone: This CDR3 fails to terminate in the conserved phenylalanine or tryptophan, so it likely reflects a read error. The DNA is omitted, as the CDR3 cannot be located on it reliably, and the CDR3 follows TCRdb's listing. The chain carries TRBV28 and TRBJ1-1; the table's D call TRBD1 went unverified against the DNA. Per germline, CDR1 MDHEN and CDR2 SYDVKM. The CDR3 region is 12 residues in length, termini included. This CDR3 reads CASSLPGTGEVV.

This clone has only one observation. The chain couples TRBV7-2 to TRBJ2-3; the match to TRBD2 covers 10 bases. Trimming took 5 bases from V and 4 from J; bases not matched to a gene: 6. The CDR3 totals 15 residues. Per the germline V gene, CDR1 is SGHTA and CDR2 is FQGNSA. CDR3 residues: CASSNPGLASDTQYF. Written as DNA, the CDR3 is TGTGCCAGCAGCAACCCGGGACTAGCGTCAGATACGCAGTATTTT.

The chain recombines TRBV6-5 with TRBJ1-6; no reliable D call. The germline V gene has CDR1 MNHEY and CDR2 SVGAGI. The CDR3 covers 15 residues. V was trimmed by 6 bases and J by 6 bases, leaving 15 bases between them. In DNA, the CDR3 is TGTGCCAGCAGCCCTACAACATTTGGTAATTCACCCCTCCACTTT. This sequence encodes CASSPTTFGNSPLHF.

In this sample, this clone turned up once. This chain connects TRBV4-2 to TRBJ1-2, with D uncertain. Germline V gives CDR1 LGHNA, CDR2 YNFKEQ. V lost 0 bases, J lost 0 bases, and 11 bases lay in between. CDR3 size: 16 residues. CDR3 loop: CASSQESTRSNYGYTF. CDR3 nucleotides: TGTGCCAGCAGCCAAGAGAGCACCCGCTCTAACTATGGCTACACCTTC.

V usage is TRBV2 and J usage is TRBJ2-1; D is undetermined. CDR3 length: 10 amino acids. Germline V CDR1 and CDR2: SNHLY, FYNNEI. Trimming cost V 8 bases and J 5 bases, with 4 bases left between them. The CDR3 region is CASGDNEQFF. The CDR3 region has the DNA TGTGCCAGCGGGGACAATGAGCAGTTCTTC. Full variable domain (missing parts from reference TRBV2 and TRBJ2-1): EPEVTQTPSHQVTQMGQEVILRCVPISNHLYFYWYRQILGQKVEFLVSFYNNEISEKSEIFDDQFSVERPDGSNFTLKIRSTKLEDSAMYFCASGDNEQFFGPGTRLTVL.